This T cell receptor beta chain was sequenced during a study of cytomegalovirus exposure and HLA in healthy donors. The V and J ends lost 6 bases and 5 bases, in that order; junction bases with no gene match: 11. This CDR3 is 15 amino acids long. Germline-derived CDR1 and CDR2 are MNHEY and SVGAGI. PCR involved 60 Vbeta and 13 Jbeta primers. Libraries were prepared by immunoSEQ multiplex PCR; TCRdb keeps only in-frame clonotypes and omits some of them. Of under 150,000 clones in the sample, approximately 81% were seen once. The chain combines TRBV6-5 with TRBJ2-7; TRBD1 agrees at 9 bases. What was sequenced was PBMCs. The clonotype originates from a man aged 18 to 35 in good health and CMV-seronegative. In DNA, the CDR3 is TGTGCCAGCAGCAACCGGGACAGGGTGTTCGACGAGCAGTACTTC. This gives the protein CASSNRDRVFDEQYF.